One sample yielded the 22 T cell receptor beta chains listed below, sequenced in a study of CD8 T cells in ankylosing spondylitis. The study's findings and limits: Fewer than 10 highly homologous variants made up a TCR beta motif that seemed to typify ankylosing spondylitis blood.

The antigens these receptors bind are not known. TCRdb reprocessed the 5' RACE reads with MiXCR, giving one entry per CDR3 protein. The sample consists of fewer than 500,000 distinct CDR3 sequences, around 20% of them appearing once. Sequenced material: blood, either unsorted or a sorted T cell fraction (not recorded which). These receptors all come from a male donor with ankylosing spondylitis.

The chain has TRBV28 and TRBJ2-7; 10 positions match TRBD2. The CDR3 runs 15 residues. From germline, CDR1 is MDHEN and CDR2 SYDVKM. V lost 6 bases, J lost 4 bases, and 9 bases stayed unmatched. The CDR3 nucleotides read TGTGCCAGCAGCCTAACTAGCGGGGTCGCGTACGAGCAGTACTTC. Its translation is CASSLTSGVAYEQYF.

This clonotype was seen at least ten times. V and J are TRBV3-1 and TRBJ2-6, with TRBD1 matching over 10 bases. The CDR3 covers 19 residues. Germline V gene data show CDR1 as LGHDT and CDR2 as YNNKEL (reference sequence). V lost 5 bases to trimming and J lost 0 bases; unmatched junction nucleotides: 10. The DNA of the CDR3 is TGTGCCAGCAGCATGACAGGGGGCGCAGCCAGCTCTGGGGCCAACGTCCTGACTTTC. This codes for CASSMTGGAASSGANVLTF.

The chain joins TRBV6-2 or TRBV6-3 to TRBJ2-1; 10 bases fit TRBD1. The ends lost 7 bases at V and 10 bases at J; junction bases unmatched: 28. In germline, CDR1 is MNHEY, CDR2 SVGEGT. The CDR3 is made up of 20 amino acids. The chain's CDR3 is CASTLGTGEFFPHPSGEQFF. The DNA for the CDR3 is TGTGCCAGCACTCTCGGGACAGGGGAGTTTTTTCCCCATCCTTCAGGGGAGCAGTTCTTC.

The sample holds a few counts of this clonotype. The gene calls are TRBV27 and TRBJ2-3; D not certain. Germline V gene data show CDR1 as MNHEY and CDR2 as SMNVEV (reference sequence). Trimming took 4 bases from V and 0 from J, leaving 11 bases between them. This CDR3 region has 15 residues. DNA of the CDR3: TGTGCCAGCAGTTCTAGTTGGGCCAGCACAGATACGCAGTATTTT. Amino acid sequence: CASSSSWASTDTQYF.

CDR3 region: CASSHQRGLRSGKNIQYF. CDR3 nucleotide sequence: TGTGCCAGCAGCCACCAAAGGGGGCTGCGTTCGGGAAAAAACATTCAGTACTTC. The rearrangement links TRBV14 to TRBJ2-4; 7 bases map to TRBD1. Per the germline V gene, CDR1 is SGHDN and CDR2 is FVKESK. V trimming: 3 bases; J trimming: 4 bases; junction bases outside the gene matches: 15. The CDR3 is 18 amino acids.

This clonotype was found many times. This CDR3 reads CASSFRQAGYNEQFF. The CDR3 nucleotides read TGTGCCAGCAGTTTTAGACAGGCGGGCTACAATGAGCAGTTCTTC. The chain has TRBV27 and TRBJ2-1, with a tentative D call TRBD1 (6 bases). Germline CDR1 is MNHEY and CDR2 is SMNVEV (reference sequence). The length of the CDR3 is 15 residues. The V end was cut by 3 bases, the J end by 3 bases, with 12 bases between.

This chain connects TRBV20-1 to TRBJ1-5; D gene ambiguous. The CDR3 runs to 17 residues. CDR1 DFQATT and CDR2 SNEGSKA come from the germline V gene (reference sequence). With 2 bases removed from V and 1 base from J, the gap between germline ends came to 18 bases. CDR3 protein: CSARPLGLLGSNQPQHF. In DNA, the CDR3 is TGCAGTGCTAGACCCCTAGGACTGCTTGGGAGCAATCAGCCCCAGCATTTT.

CDR3 sequence (DNA): TGCAGTGCGGGACAGGTGAACACTGAAGCTTTCTTT. Its protein product is CSAGQVNTEAFF. This chain links TRBV20-1 with TRBJ1-1; 8 nucleotides line up with TRBD1. CDR3 size: 12 residues. The germline gives CDR1 DFQATT, CDR2 SNEGSKA (reference sequence). After removal of 6 bases from V and 0 bases from J, the junction contained 0 bases not matched to a gene.

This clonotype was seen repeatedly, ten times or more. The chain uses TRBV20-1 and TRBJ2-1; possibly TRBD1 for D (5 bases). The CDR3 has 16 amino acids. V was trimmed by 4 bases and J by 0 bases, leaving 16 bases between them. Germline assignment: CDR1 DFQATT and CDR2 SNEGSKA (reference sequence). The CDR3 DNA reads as TGCAGTGCTATAGACAGATCCCTGAGCTCCTACAATGAGCAGTTCTTC. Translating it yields CSAIDRSLSSYNEQFF.

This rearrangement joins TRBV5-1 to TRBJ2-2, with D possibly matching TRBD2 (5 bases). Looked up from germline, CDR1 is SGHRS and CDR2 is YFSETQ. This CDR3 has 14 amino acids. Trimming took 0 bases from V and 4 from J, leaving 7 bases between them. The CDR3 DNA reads TGCGCCAGCAGCTTGGTCGGGATCACCGGGGAGCTGTTTTTT. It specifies CASSLVGITGELFF.

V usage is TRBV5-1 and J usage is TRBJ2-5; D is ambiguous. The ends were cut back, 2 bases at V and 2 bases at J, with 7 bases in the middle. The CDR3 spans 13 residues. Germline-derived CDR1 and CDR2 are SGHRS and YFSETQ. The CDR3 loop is CASSLHRQETQYF. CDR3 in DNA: TGCGCCAGCAGCTTACACAGACAAGAGACCCAGTACTTC.

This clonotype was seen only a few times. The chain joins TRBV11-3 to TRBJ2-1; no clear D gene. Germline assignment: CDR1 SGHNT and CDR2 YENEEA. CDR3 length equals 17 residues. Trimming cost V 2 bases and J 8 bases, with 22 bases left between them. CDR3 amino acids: CASSLFRPPHSLDEQFF. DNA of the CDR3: TGTGCCAGCAGCTTATTTCGTCCACCACACTCTCTGGATGAGCAGTTCTTC.

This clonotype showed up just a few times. The CDR3 DNA sequence: TGTGCCAGCAGTGCCCTTCCGGGGGCTGGCAATGAGCAGTTCTTC. Translating it yields CASSALPGAGNEQFF. The V gene is TRBV6-1, the J gene TRBJ2-1, with D possibly called TRBD1 or TRBD2 (6 bases each). Looked up from germline, CDR1 is MNHNS and CDR2 is SASEGT. The CDR3 is made up of 15 amino acids. V lost 4 bases and J 6 bases, leaving 16 bases between the germline ends.

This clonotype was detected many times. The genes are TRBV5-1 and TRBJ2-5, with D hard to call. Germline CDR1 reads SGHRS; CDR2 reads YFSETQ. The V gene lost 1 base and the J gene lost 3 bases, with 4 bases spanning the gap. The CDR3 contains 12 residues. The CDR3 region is CASSLTEETQYF. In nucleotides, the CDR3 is TGCGCCAGCAGCTTGACCGAAGAGACCCAGTACTTC.

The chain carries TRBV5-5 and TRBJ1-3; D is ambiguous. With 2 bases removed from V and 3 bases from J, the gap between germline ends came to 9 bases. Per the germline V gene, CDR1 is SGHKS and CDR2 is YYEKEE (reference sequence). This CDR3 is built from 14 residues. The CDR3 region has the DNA TGTGCCAGCAGCTTTTCGGGCAGTGGAAACACCATATATTTT. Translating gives CASSFSGSGNTIYF.

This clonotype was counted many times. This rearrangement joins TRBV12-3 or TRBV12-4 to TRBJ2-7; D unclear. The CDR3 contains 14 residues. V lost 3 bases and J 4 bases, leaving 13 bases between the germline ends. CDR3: CASSFRRRSYEQYF. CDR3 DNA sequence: TGTGCCAGCAGTTTCCGGCGTCGGTCTTACGAGCAGTACTTC.

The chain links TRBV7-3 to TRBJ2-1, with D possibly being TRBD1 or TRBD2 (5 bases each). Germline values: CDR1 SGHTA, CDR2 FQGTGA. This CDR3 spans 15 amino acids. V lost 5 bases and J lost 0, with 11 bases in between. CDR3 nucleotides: TGTGCCAGCAGCCCCGAGGGGAGCTCCTACAATGAGCAGTTCTTC. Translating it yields CASSPEGSSYNEQFF.

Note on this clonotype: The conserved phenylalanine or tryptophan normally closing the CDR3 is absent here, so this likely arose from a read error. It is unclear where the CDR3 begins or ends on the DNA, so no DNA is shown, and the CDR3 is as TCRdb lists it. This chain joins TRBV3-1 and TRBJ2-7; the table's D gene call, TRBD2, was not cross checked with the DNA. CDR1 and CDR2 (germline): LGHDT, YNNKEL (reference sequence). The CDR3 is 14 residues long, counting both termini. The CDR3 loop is CASSPGQSPGLRWI.

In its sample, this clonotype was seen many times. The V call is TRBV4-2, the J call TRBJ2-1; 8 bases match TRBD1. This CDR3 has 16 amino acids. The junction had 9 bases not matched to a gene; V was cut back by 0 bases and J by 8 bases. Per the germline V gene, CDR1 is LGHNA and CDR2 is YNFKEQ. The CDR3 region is CASSQDLTGESDEQFF. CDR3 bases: TGTGCCAGCAGCCAAGATTTGACAGGGGAAAGTGATGAGCAGTTCTTC.

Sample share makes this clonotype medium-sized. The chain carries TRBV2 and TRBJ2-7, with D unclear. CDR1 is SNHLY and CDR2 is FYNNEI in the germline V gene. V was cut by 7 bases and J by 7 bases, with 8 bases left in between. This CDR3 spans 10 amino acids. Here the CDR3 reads CASTFREQYF. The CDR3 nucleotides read TGTGCCAGCACTTTCCGGGAGCAGTACTTC.

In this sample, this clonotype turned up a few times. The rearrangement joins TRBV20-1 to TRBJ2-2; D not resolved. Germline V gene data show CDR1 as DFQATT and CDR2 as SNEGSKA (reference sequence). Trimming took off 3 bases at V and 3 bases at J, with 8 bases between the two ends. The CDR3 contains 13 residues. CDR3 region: CSARATYTGELFF. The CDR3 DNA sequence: TGCAGTGCTAGGGCGACTTACACCGGGGAGCTGTTTTTT.

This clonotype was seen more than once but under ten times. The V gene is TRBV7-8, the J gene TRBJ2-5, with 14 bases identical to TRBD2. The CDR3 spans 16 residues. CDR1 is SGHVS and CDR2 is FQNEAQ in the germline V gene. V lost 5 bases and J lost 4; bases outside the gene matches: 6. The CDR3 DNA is TGTGCCAGCAGCGCCCGACTAGCGGGAGGGGGAGAGACCCAGTACTTC. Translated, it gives CASSARLAGGGETQYF.